The T cell receptor beta chain under discussion was sequenced for a study of blood T cell repertoires in COVID-19. Background on the study: Sources were T cells, B-cell-depleted T cells, or PBMCs; the material itself was cDNA or gDNA.

In the original analysis: Amplification from reference gene primers served as the basis for estimated nucleated cell counts. The protocol was immunoSEQ multiplex PCR, while the TCRdb copy is restricted to in-frame clones and leaves out a portion. D and trimming come from the DNA, and the V and J calls and clone size come from that table. The sample consists of roughly 200,000 clones, about 90% of them appearing once. J was trimmed by 1 base and V by 3 bases; bases with no gene match: 2. Germline V gives CDR1 SGDLS, CDR2 YYNGEE. The CDR3 is 14 amino acids. This receptor was obtained from a man between 18 and 29 years old with active or convalescent COVID-19. The sample consisted of peripheral blood. This sequence joins TRBV9 and TRBJ2-7; 9 positions agree with TRBD1. CDR3 bases: TGTGCCAGCAGCGGAGACAGGGGGTCCTACGAGCAGTACTTC. It is translated as CASSGDRGSYEQYF. The entire variable domain, with the rest obtained from reference TRBV9 and TRBJ2-7, is as follows: DSGVTQTPKHLITATGQRVTLRCSPRSGDLSVYWYQQSLDQGLQFLIQYYNGEERAKGNILERFSAQQFPDLHSELNLSSLELGDSALYFCASSGDRGSYEQYFGPGTRLTVT.